Presented here are 20 T cell receptor beta chains from one specimen sequenced in a study of memory CD4+ T cells and cytomegalovirus serostatus. The assay was immunoSEQ multiplex PCR, and TCRdb's table has in-frame clones only and misses some. The top ten clones hold 1.6% of a sample with roughly 53,000 clones, roughly 79% of them seen once. The sort gate was single viable CD3+CD4+CD8-CD45RO+ cells for memory CD4+ T cells. The sample was memory CD4+ T cells from blood. These receptors came from an adult in good health and CMV-seronegative.

In DNA form, the CDR3 reads TGTGCTAGTGGTCTGCAAAGCGTATCCTACAATGAGCAGTTCTTC. Its protein is CASGLQSVSYNEQFF. The chain carries TRBV12-5 and TRBJ2-1; D remains ambiguous. Trimming took 5 bases from V and 1 from J, leaving 12 bases between them. The CDR3 contains 15 residues. Germline CDR1 LGHNT, CDR2 FRNRAP.

V and J are TRBV4-2 and TRBJ2-5; D is uncertain. Deletions cut 2 bases from V and 0 bases from J, with 10 bases between. Germline CDR1 reads LGHNA; CDR2 reads YNFKEQ. CDR3 size: 15 residues. CDR3 bases: TGTGCCAGCAGCCAATTCCAAAGGGACCAAGAGACCCAGTACTTC. This codes for CASSQFQRDQETQYF.

The chain couples TRBV4-2 to TRBJ1-4, with 10 bases identical to TRBD1. Germline V gives CDR1 LGHNA, CDR2 YNFKEQ. The ends lost 1 base at V and 6 bases at J; junction bases unmatched: 2. This CDR3 is built from 15 residues. For the CDR3, the DNA is TGTGCCAGCAGCCAAGGGGGGACAGGGGATGAAAAACTGTTTTTT. Encoded protein: CASSQGGTGDEKLFF.

The V gene is TRBV11-2, the J gene TRBJ2-2; TRBD1 or TRBD2 may be the D gene (5 bases each). This CDR3 has 19 residues. Germline CDR1 is SGHAT and CDR2 is FQNNGV. The germline V and J ends were trimmed by 4 bases and 1 base, with 22 bases remaining between them. CDR3 in amino acids: CASSSYPQGGQGNTGELFF. Here the CDR3 DNA reads TGTGCCAGCAGCTCCTATCCTCAAGGCGGGCAGGGGAACACCGGGGAGCTGTTTTTT.

This clone was observed a handful of times. Additional DNA sequences in this sample encode the identical CDR3. The chain combines TRBV5-1 with TRBJ1-1; 8 bases are shared with TRBD1. J lost 1 base, V lost 5 bases, and 7 bases had no gene match. Germline values: CDR1 SGHRS, CDR2 YFSETQ. The CDR3 length is 15 residues. The DNA of the CDR3 is TGCGCCAGCAGTTCCAGGGGGCGGACGAACACTGAAGCTTTCTTT. This gives the protein CASSSRGRTNTEAFF.

The CDR3 coding sequence is TGTGCCAGCAGTTTTCAGGCCCGGACATACAATGAGCAGTTCTTC. Its protein product is CASSFQARTYNEQFF. The chain has TRBV28 and TRBJ2-1; TRBD1 is a possible D gene (5 bases). In germline, CDR1 is MDHEN, CDR2 SYDVKM. CDR3 length: 15 amino acids. V lost 3 bases to trimming and J lost 4 bases, with 13 bases between them.

The chain is built from TRBV19 and TRBJ2-5; D might be TRBD1 (5 bases). Germline V gives CDR1 LNHDA, CDR2 SQIVND (reference sequence). CDR3 length: 14 residues. V was pared by 3 bases and J by 4 bases, with 12 bases between. This chain's CDR3 is CASSIQGPSETQYF. CDR3 nucleotides: TGTGCCAGTAGTATTCAGGGCCCCTCAGAGACCCAGTACTTC.

This chain connects TRBV4-3 to TRBJ1-2, with D hard to call. This CDR3 is 15 amino acids long. Trimming left V 0 bases short and J 0 bases short, with 8 bases between. Germline V lookup: CDR1 LGHNA, CDR2 YSLEER. CDR3 protein: CASSQDMGSNYGYTF. CDR3 DNA: TGCGCCAGCAGCCAAGATATGGGATCTAACTATGGCTACACCTTC.

Only one count was recorded for this clone. The V and J genes are TRBV28 and TRBJ2-1; D remains unclear. This CDR3 spans 15 amino acids. The V gene lost 8 bases and the J gene lost 4 bases, with 18 bases spanning the gap. Germline lookup yields CDR1 MDHEN and CDR2 SYDVKM. The CDR3 is CASVPLLGFYNEQFF. In DNA, the CDR3 is TGTGCCAGCGTCCCCTTATTGGGGTTTTACAATGAGCAGTTCTTC.

The gene calls are TRBV28 and TRBJ2-2; TRBD1 agrees at 11 bases. This CDR3 spans 16 amino acids. Germline V gives CDR1 MDHEN, CDR2 SYDVKM. V was pared by 1 base and J by 4 bases, with 2 bases of the junction left unmatched. This chain's CDR3 is CASSLSGTGGTGELFF. The CDR3 DNA sequence: TGTGCCAGCAGTTTATCCGGGACAGGGGGCACCGGGGAGCTGTTTTTT.

The chain carries TRBV6-5 and TRBJ2-5; the D gene could be TRBD1 or TRBD2 (5 bases each). Trimming removed 8 bases at V and 1 base at J, with 8 bases between. Germline V gene lookup returns CDR1 MNHEY and CDR2 SVGAGI. The CDR3 has 12 residues. The CDR3 loop is CASGGVQETQYF. The CDR3 DNA reads as TGTGCCAGCGGGGGAGTCCAAGAGACCCAGTACTTC.

The chain carries TRBV14 and TRBJ1-2, with D unclear. Germline CDR1 and CDR2: SGHDN and FVKESK. The ends were cut back, 1 base at V and 5 bases at J, with 14 bases in the middle. CDR3 length equals 15 residues. The CDR3 spells CASSQVGWAAYGYTF. The DNA of the CDR3 is TGTGCCAGCAGCCAAGTGGGGTGGGCGGCATATGGCTACACCTTC.

J is TRBJ2-1 and V is TRBV28; TRBD1 matches at 9 bases. The V gene end was trimmed by 11 bases and the J gene end by 3 bases; junction bases not matched to a gene: 8. This CDR3 is built from 14 residues. Germline CDR1 and CDR2: MDHEN and SYDVKM. CDR3 sequence reads: CASKGTGRYNEQFF. For the CDR3, the DNA is TGTGCCTCCAAGGGGACAGGGCGCTACAATGAGCAGTTCTTC.

The chain employs TRBV11-2 and TRBJ2-5; tentatively, D is TRBD1 (5 bases). V gave up 2 bases and J gave up 7 bases, with 11 bases separating them. From germline, CDR1 is SGHAT and CDR2 FQNNGV. This CDR3 region has 13 residues. The CDR3 spells CASSLQLQGTQYF. The CDR3 coding sequence is TGTGCCAGCAGCTTACAGCTGCAGGGGACCCAGTACTTC.

The CDR3 reads CASSLGADNSPLHF. Written as DNA, the CDR3 is TGTGCCAGCAGCTTAGGGGCAGATAATTCACCCCTCCACTTT. The chain combines TRBV7-9 with TRBJ1-6; D gene unclear. The V gene's germline CDR1 is SEHNR and CDR2 FQNEAQ (reference sequence). The CDR3 is 14 residues long. Trimming stripped 1 base from V and 5 bases from J, with 6 bases between.

The V gene is TRBV29-1, the J gene TRBJ1-2; D is uncertain. Germline CDR1 SQVTM, CDR2 ANQGSEA. The CDR3 totals 16 residues. V dropped 8 bases and J dropped 7 bases, with 29 bases sitting between them. The CDR3 loop reads CSSQFGRTPGGGGYTF. In DNA, the CDR3 is TGCAGCTCTCAGTTTGGGCGGACGCCTGGAGGCGGTGGCTACACCTTC.

The rearrangement uses TRBV4-1 and TRBJ1-3, with 8 bases fitting TRBD1. With V trimmed by 4 bases and J by 0 bases, 5 bases remained unmatched. The CDR3 length is 16 residues. Germline CDR1 and CDR2: MGHRA and YSYEKL. In nucleotides, the CDR3 is TGCGCCAGCAGCCCGGGGACAGGCTTCTCTGGAAACACCATATATTTT. Translated: CASSPGTGFSGNTIYF.

The CDR3 here is CSAQGASNQPQHF. The CDR3 bases are TGCAGCGCCCAGGGGGCTAGCAATCAGCCCCAGCATTTT. This chain joins TRBV29-1 and TRBJ1-5; the match to TRBD1 covers 8 bases. The V gene end was trimmed by 7 bases and the J gene end by 0 bases; junction bases not matched to a gene: 2. CDR1 is SQVTM and CDR2 is ANQGSEA in the germline V gene. The CDR3 covers 13 residues. The whole variable domain, remainder taken from reference TRBV29-1 and TRBJ1-5, is SAVISQKPSRDICQRGTSLTIQCQVDSQVTMMFWYRQQPGQSLTLIATANQGSEATYESGFVIDKFPISRPNLTFSTLTVSNMSPEDSSIYLCSAQGASNQPQHFGDGTRLSIL.

The sample holds one count of this clone. V is TRBV5-4 and J is TRBJ1-1; no definite D call. V was cut by 4 bases and J by 4 bases, with 11 bases left in between. The CDR3 covers 13 residues. In germline, CDR1 is SGHNT, CDR2 YYREEE (reference sequence). Written as DNA, the CDR3 is TGTGCCAGCAGCGAGAGGTGGGCCACTGAAGCTTTCTTT. Protein: CASSERWATEAFF.

The chain is built from TRBV7-2 and TRBJ1-1; D is unresolved. Trimming pared 2 bases from V and 0 bases from J, leaving 10 bases between. The CDR3 covers 15 residues. Germline V gene sequence: CDR1 SGHTA, CDR2 FQGNSA. As DNA, the CDR3 is TGTGCCAGCAGCTTACCCCAGCTCATGAACACTGAAGCTTTCTTT. Amino acid sequence: CASSLPQLMNTEAFF.